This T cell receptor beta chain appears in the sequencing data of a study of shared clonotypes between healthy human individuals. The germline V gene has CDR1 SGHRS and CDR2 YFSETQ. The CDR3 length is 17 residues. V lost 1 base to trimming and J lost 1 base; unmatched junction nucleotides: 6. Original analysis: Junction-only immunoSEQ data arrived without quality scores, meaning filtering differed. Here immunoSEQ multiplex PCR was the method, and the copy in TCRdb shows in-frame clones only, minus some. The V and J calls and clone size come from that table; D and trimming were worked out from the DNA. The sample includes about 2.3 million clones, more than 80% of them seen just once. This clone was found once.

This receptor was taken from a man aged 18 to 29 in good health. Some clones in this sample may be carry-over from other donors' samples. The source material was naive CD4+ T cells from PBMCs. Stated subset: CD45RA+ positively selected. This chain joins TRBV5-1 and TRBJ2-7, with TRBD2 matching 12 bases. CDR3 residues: CASSLTSGRLPSYEQYF. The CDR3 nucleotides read TGCGCCAGCAGCTTGACTAGCGGGAGGCTACCATCCTACGAGCAGTACTTC.